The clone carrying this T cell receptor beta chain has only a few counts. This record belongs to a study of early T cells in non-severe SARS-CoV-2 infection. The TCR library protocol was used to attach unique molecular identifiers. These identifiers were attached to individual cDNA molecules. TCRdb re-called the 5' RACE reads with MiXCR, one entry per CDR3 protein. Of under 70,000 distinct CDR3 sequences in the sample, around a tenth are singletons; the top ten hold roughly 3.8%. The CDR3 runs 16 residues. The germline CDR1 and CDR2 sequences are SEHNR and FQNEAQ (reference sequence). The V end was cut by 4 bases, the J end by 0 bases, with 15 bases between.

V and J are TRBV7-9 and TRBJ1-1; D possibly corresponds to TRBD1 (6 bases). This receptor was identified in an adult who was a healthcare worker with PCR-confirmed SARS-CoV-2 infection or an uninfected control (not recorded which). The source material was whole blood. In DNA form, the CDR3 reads TGTGCCAGCAGCTCGGCGGACAGAGCCATGAACACTGAAGCTTTCTTT. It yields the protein CASSSADRAMNTEAFF.